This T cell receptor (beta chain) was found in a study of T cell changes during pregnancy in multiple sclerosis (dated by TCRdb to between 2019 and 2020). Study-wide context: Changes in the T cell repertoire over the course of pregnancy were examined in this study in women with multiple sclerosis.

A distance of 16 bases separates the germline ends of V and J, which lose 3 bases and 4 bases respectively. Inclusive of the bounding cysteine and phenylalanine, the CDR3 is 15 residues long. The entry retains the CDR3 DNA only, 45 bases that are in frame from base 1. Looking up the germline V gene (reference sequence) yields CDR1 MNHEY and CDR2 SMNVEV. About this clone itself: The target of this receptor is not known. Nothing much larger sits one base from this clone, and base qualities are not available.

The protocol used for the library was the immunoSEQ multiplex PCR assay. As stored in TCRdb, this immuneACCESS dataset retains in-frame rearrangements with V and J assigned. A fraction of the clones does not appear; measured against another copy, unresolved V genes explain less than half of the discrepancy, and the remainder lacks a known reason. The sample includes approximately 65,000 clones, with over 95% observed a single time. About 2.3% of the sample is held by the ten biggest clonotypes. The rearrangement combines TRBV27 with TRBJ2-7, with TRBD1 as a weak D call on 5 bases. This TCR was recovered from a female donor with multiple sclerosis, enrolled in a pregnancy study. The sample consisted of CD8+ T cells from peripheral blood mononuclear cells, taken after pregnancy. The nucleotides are TGTGCCAGCAGTTTCCACAGGCAGAGATCATACGAGCAGTACTTC. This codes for CASSFHRQRSYEQYF.